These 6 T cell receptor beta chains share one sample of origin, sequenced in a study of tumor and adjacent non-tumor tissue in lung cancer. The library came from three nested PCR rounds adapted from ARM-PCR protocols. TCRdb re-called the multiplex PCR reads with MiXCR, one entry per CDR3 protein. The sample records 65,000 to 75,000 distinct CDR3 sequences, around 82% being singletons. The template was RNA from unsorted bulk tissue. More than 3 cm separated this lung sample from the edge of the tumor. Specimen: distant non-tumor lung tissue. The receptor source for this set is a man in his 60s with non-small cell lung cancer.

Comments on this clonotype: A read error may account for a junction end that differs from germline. The CDR3 DNA reads TGCGGTGCTAGGCAGGCCTGTTCATACACTGAAGCTTTCTTT. Translation: CGARQACSYTEAFF. The V and J genes are TRBV20-1 and TRBJ1-1, with D unresolved. The CDR3 covers 14 residues. The germline V gene encodes CDR1 DFQATT and CDR2 SNEGSKA (reference sequence).

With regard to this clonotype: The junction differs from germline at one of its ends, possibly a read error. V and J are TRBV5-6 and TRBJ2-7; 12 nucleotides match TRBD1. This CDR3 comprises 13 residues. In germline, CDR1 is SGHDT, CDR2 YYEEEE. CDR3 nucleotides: TGTGTCAGCAACTTGGGACAGGGGGCTGTGAAGTACTTC. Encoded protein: CVSNLGQGAVKYF.

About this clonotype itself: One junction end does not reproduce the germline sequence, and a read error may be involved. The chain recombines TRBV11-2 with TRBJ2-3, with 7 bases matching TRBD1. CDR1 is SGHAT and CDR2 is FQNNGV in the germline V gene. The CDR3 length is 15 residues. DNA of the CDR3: TGTGCCAGCAGCTTAGTGGGACAGTACACAGATACACAGTATTTT. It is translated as CASSLVGQYTDTQYF. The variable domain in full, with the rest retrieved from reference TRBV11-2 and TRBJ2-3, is EAGVAQSPRYKIIEKRQSVAFWCNPISGHATLYWYQQILGQGPKLLIQFQNNGVVDDSQLPKDRFSAERLKGVDSTLKIQPAKLEDSAVYLCASSLVGQYTDTQYFGPGTRLTVL.

CDR3 sequence reads: CACTGVAGTDQPQHF. The CDR3 DNA reads TGTGCCTGCACGGGGGTCGCAGGGACCGATCAGCCCCAGCATTTT. The J gene is TRBJ1-5, the V gene TRBV12-3 or TRBV12-4; D is perhaps TRBD1 (5 bases). This CDR3 is 15 amino acids long. V was shortened by 11 bases and J by 5 bases, with 22 bases between the two germline ends.

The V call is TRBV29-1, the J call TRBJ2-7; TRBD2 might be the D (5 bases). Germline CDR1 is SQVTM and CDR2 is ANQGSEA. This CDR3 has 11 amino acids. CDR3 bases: TGCGGCGCGACTAACGGCTACGAGCAGTACTTC. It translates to CGATNGYEQYF.

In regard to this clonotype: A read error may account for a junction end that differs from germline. The CDR3 spells CAGSEVAGSYNEQFF. The DNA of the CDR3 is TGTGCCGGCAGTGAAGTAGCGGGCTCCTACAATGAGCAGTTCTTC. The chain joins TRBV6-1 to TRBJ2-1; 7 nucleotides match TRBD2. This CDR3 has 15 residues. CDR1 MNHNS and CDR2 SASEGT come from the germline V gene.